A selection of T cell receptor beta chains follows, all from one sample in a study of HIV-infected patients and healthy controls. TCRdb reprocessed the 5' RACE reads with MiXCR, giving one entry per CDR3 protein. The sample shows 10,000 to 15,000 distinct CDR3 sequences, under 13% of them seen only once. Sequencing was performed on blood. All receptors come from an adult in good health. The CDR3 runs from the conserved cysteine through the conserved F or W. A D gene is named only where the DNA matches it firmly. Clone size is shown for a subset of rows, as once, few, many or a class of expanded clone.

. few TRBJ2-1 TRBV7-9 TGTGCCAGTCTAGAGGGCTCCTACAATGAGCAGTTCTTC CASLEGSYNEQFF
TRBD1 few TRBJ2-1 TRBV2 TGTGCCAGCAGGGGGACAGGGTTCTACAATGAGCAGTTCTTC CASRGTGFYNEQFF
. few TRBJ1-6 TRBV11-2 TGTGCCAGCAGCTCCACAGAAGGGGGTTATCGCTCACCCCTCCACTTT CASSSTEGGYRSPLHF
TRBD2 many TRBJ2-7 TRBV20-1 TGCAGTGCTAGTGGGCTAGCGGGTGAGCGGGAGCAGTACTTC CSASGLAGEREQYF
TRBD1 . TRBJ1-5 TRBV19 TGTGCCAGTAATCCAGGGGGAAGCAGCCAGCCCCAGCATTTT CASNPGGSSQPQHF
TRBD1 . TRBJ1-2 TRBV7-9 TGTGCCAGCAGAAAGGGGACAGATGGCTACACCTTC CASRKGTDGYTF
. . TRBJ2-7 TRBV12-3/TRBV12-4 TGTGCCAGCGGGCAGGGAAGCAACGAGCAGTACTTC CASGQGSNEQYF
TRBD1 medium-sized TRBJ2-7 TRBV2 TGTGCCAGCAGGGTCGGGACAGCCTACGGCGAGCAGTACTTC CASRVGTAYGEQYF
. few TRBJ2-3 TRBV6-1 TGTGCCAGCAGTGACAGAGGGCAGGGACGGAAAGATACGCAGTATTTT CASSDRGQGRKDTQYF
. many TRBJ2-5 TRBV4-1 TGCGCCAGCAGCCCAGCCGGCGGGGTGGAGACCCAGTACTTC CASSPAGGVETQYF
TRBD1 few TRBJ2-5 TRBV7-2 TGTGCCAGCAGCTCCCAGACCCAGACAGGGGAGTTCGGGGAGACCCAGTACTTC CASSSQTQTGEFGETQYF
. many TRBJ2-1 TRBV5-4 TGTGCCAGCAGCTTTCCGGGGGACTACAATGAGCAGTTCTTC CASSFPGDYNEQFF
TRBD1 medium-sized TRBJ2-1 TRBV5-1 TGCGCCAGCAGCCCGGGACAGGGGCGAGTTGAGCAGTTCTTC CASSPGQGRVEQFF
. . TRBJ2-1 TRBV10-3 TGTGCCATCAACCCGTCACCCTCCCATGAGCAGTTCTTC CAINPSPSHEQFF
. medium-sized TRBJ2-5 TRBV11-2 TGTGCCAGCAGCTTCAAGGGGTTTTTAGAGACCCAGTACTTC CASSFKGFLETQYF
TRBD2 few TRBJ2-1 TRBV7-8 TGTGCCAGCAGCTTAGTGGGACTAGCGGGAGGGCCCTCTGTATGGCAGTTCTTC CASSLVGLAGGPSVWQFF
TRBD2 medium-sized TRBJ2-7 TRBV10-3 TGTGCCATCGCCGGGACTAGCGTTTCCTACGAGCAGTACTTC CAIAGTSVSYEQYF
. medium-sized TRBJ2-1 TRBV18 TGTGCCAGCTCACAAGACAAGCGCAATGAGCAGTTCTTC CASSQDKRNEQFF
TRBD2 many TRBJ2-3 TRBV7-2 TGTGCCAGCAGACGAAGCGGGGGGAGCACAGATACGCAGTATTTT CASRRSGGSTDTQYF
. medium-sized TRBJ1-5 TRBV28 TGTGCCAGCAGTTTGGGGGGGTATAGCAATCAGCCCCAGCATTTT CASSLGGYSNQPQHF
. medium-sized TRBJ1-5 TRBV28 TGTGCCAGCAGTTTACCACAGGGTAATCAGCCCCAGCATTTT CASSLPQGNQPQHF
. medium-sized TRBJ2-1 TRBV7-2 TGTGCCAGCAGCTTAGTGGAGGAGAATGAGCAGTTCTTC CASSLVEENEQFF
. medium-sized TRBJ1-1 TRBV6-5 TGTGCCAGCAGTTACGACAGAGTGAACACTGAAGCTTTCTTT CASSYDRVNTEAFF
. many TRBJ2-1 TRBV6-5 TGTGCCAGCAGTTACTCATCGTCGGGCGGCAATGAGCAGTTCTTC CASSYSSSGGNEQFF
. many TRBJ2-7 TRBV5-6 TGTGCCAGCAGCCGGGACTTCTACGAGCAGTACTTC CASSRDFYEQYF
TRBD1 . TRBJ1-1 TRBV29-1 TGCAGCGTTGATTATAGGGGGACAGGGGGGAGAACTGAAGCTTTCTTT CSVDYRGTGGRTEAFF
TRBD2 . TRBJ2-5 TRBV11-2 TGTGCCAGCAGCTTAGCTAGCGGGAGGGCCTATGAGACCCAGTACTTC CASSLASGRAYETQYF
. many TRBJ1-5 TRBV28 TGTGCCAGCAGTACTGACTTGCAGCCCCAGCATTTT CASSTDLQPQHF
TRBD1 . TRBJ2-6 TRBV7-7 TGTGCCAGCAGCCCGGGACAGGGGGCTGGGGCCAACGTCCTGACTTTC CASSPGQGAGANVLTF
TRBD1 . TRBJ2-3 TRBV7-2 TGTGCCAGCAGCTTACAGGGGGCGGGAGATACGCAGTATTTT CASSLQGAGDTQYF
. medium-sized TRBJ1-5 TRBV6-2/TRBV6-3 TGTGCCAGCAGTTTATTGGGGGGAAGTCAGCCCCAGCATTTT CASSLLGGSQPQHF